This T cell receptor beta chain emerged from a study of T cells in Graves' hyperthyroidism and ophthalmopathy. Study-level points and caveats: For ophthalmopathy, model prediction preceded onset by a median about six months. Among thyroid clonotypes expanded above 0.001, most also appeared in blood.

TCR beta CDR3 region amplification was performed from RNA transcripts. The primer set for the first-round RT-PCR of the TCR CDR3 was HTBI. TCRdb re-analysed the multiplex PCR reads in MiXCR, keeping a single row per CDR3 protein. This table has around 600,000 distinct CDR3 sequences, over 40% appearing once. V lost 2 bases, J lost 4 bases, and 14 bases lay in between. Germline V gene data show CDR1 as MNHEY and CDR2 as SMNVEV (reference sequence). CDR3 length equals 15 residues. Comment on this clonotype: The antigen is undetermined.

Exclusions: uncontrolled infection, other autoimmune disease, pregnancy, lactation. Diagnostic decisions used clinical symptoms, serum thyroxine and TRAb, thyroid ultrasound and orbital computed tomography. This chain connects TRBV27 to TRBJ1-2; D is perhaps TRBD1 (5 bases). The TCR sequence derives from an adult man with Graves' disease, either hyperthyroidism or ophthalmopathy (not recorded which). Sequences were obtained from peripheral blood or thyroid tissue (not recorded which). CDR3 sequence: CASSLHVGVGYGYTF. In nucleotides, the CDR3 is TGTGCCAGCAGTTTACATGTGGGGGTAGGCTATGGCTACACCTTC.